This passage covers 30 T cell receptor beta chains from one sample sequenced in a study of tumour-infiltrating T cells in Burkitt lymphoma. The method was immunoSEQ multiplex PCR; TCRdb's version includes in-frame clones alone and lacks a portion of them. The data show some 2,300 clones, 14% seen once. The sequenced material came from tumor tissue. The receptor source for this set is a human donor with Burkitt lymphoma.

This clone was counted between two and nine times. CDR3 region: CASSQRGREQYF. In DNA, the CDR3 is TGTGCCAGCAGCCAAAGGGGGCGGGAGCAGTACTTC. The chain employs TRBV9 and TRBJ2-7, with 7 bases lining up with TRBD1. The CDR3 loop spans 12 amino acids. The J segment lost 7 bases and the V segment lost 4 bases, leaving 5 bases of the junction unmatched. CDR1 is SGDLS and CDR2 is YYNGEE in the germline V gene. Variable domain in full (rest from reference TRBV9 and TRBJ2-7): DSGVTQTPKHLITATGQRVTLRCSPRSGDLSVYWYQQSLDQGLQFLIQYYNGEERAKGNILERFSAQQFPDLHSELNLSSLELGDSALYFCASSQRGREQYFGPGTRLTVT.

This clone was seen a handful of times. One junction end disagrees with the germline gene, perhaps due to a read error. The CDR3 DNA sequence: TGTGCCAGTCCGGGGCCCTCCAATAATTCACCCCTCCACTTT. This gives the protein CASPGPSNNSPLHF. The chain recombines TRBV19 with TRBJ1-6; a possible D gene is TRBD1 (5 bases). Germline CDR1 is LNHDA and CDR2 is SQIVND (reference sequence). The CDR3 is 14 amino acids.

The chain uses TRBV2 and TRBJ2-2, with no clear D. Germline values: CDR1 SNHLY, CDR2 FYNNEI. Trimming shortened V by 6 bases and J by 6 bases, and 23 bases separated the two germline ends. CDR3 length: 17 amino acids. CDR3 sequence (DNA): TGTGCCAGCAGCCGTACCGTAGTTGCCCTAACACCCGGGGAGCTGTTTTTT. It is translated as CASSRTVVALTPGELFF.

The J gene is TRBJ2-1, the V gene TRBV19; 12 positions agree with TRBD2. V lost 0 bases and J lost 6; bases outside the gene matches: 9. Germline lookup yields CDR1 LNHDA and CDR2 SQIVND (reference sequence). The CDR3 runs to 18 residues. The CDR3 is CASSIDPSGLAGPNEQFF. Here the CDR3 DNA reads TGTGCCAGTAGTATAGATCCCTCCGGACTAGCGGGGCCCAATGAGCAGTTCTTC.

This chain joins TRBV30 and TRBJ1-5; D may be TRBD1 (6 bases). CDR1 is GTSNPN and CDR2 is SVGIG in the germline V gene (reference sequence). This CDR3 is built from 16 residues. The V end was cut by 0 bases, the J end by 7 bases, with 19 bases between. The CDR3 sequence: CAWSVEGGITGQPQHF. DNA of the CDR3: TGTGCCTGGAGTGTGGAAGGGGGGATAACTGGGCAGCCCCAGCATTTT.

The J gene is TRBJ1-4, the V gene TRBV6-6; D might be TRBD1 (6 bases). The V gene's germline CDR1 is MNHNY and CDR2 SVGAGI (reference sequence). The V gene lost 4 bases and the J gene lost 5 bases, with 14 bases spanning the gap. This CDR3 spans 15 amino acids. As DNA, the CDR3 is TGTGCCAGCAGTTCCTTAAGGCAGGGGAATGAAAAACTGTTTTTT. It specifies CASSSLRQGNEKLFF.

This clone was recorded a few times. The chain uses TRBV7-9 and TRBJ1-1, with unresolved D. The CDR3 is 13 amino acids. Trimming stripped 5 bases from V and 2 bases from J, with 9 bases between. Germline assignment: CDR1 SEHNR and CDR2 FQNEAQ (reference sequence). The CDR3 spells CASSPGRNTEAFF. The CDR3 DNA reads TGTGCCAGCAGCCCGGGGAGAAACACTGAAGCTTTCTTT. Supplemented by reference TRBV7-9 and TRBJ1-1, the full variable domain reads DTGVSQNPRHKITKRGQNVTFRCDPISEHNRLYWYRQTLGQGPEFLTYFQNEAQLEKSRLLSDRFSAERPKGSFSTLEIQRTEQGDSAMYLCASSPGRNTEAFFGQGTRLTVV.

The V call is TRBV5-4, the J call TRBJ2-4; no clear D. Between the trimmed V and J ends, which lost 4 bases and 9 bases, there was a span of 11 bases. This CDR3 has 12 residues. Per the germline V gene, CDR1 is SGHNT and CDR2 is YYREEE (reference sequence). For the CDR3, the DNA is TGTGCCAGCAGCCTATCGCGGATCATTCAGTACTTC. Amino acids: CASSLSRIIQYF.

The genes are TRBV5-1 and TRBJ2-1, with 11 bases matching TRBD2. Germline assignment: CDR1 SGHRS and CDR2 YFSETQ. The CDR3 length is 15 residues. J was trimmed by 12 bases and V by 4 bases; bases with no gene match: 12. The CDR3 protein is CASSPGGTSGRAQFF. The CDR3 DNA reads as TGCGCCAGCAGCCCGGGAGGGACTAGCGGACGTGCGCAGTTCTTC.

The gene calls are TRBV5-6 and TRBJ2-5; D gene uncertain. Germline V CDR1 and CDR2: SGHDT, YYEEEE. V was clipped by 1 base and J by 0 bases, with 4 bases between them. CDR3 length equals 13 residues. In DNA form, the CDR3 reads TGTGCCAGCAGCTTGTATTACCAAGAGACCCAGTACTTC. It specifies CASSLYYQETQYF.

V usage is TRBV5-5 and J usage is TRBJ2-1; TRBD2 aligns across 7 bases. The CDR3 covers 17 residues. CDR1 and CDR2 (germline): SGHKS, YYEKEE (reference sequence). The V and J ends lost 0 bases and 7 bases, in that order; junction bases with no gene match: 13. Here the CDR3 DNA reads TGTGCCAGCAGCTTGGTGGGGACGTCGGGGGGAAGGAATGAGCAGTTCTTC. Translated: CASSLVGTSGGRNEQFF.

The chain is built from TRBV28 and TRBJ1-1; TRBD1 aligns across 7 bases. The CDR3 runs 15 residues. Germline V CDR1 and CDR2: MDHEN, SYDVKM. Trimming took 5 bases from V and 1 from J; bases not matched to a gene: 7. Here the CDR3 reads CASSLVWTGNTEAFF. CDR3 bases: TGTGCCAGCAGTCTTGTTTGGACAGGGAACACTGAAGCTTTCTTT.

There are a few counts of this clone. The CDR3 coding sequence is TGCAGCGTTGTCTCCGGCATGAACACTGAAGCTTTCTTT. Amino acid sequence: CSVVSGMNTEAFF. V gene TRBV29-1 combines with J gene TRBJ1-1; D call uncertain. This CDR3 has 13 amino acids. Germline-derived CDR1 and CDR2 are SQVTM and ANQGSEA. Between the trimmed V and J ends, which lost 4 bases and 0 bases, there was a span of 9 bases.

The rearrangement links TRBV9 to TRBJ1-2, with D uncertain. This CDR3 spans 14 amino acids. The V and J ends lost 0 bases and 4 bases respectively, with 10 bases between them. Germline CDR1 and CDR2: SGDLS and YYNGEE. CDR3 in DNA: TGTGCCAGCAGCGTAGTCATCAGTTTCTATGGCTACACCTTC. The encoded protein is CASSVVISFYGYTF.

In this sample, this clone turned up a few times. The gene calls are TRBV6-6 and TRBJ2-5, with 7 bases that match TRBD1. Germline lookup yields CDR1 MNHNY and CDR2 SVGAGI (reference sequence). V dropped 6 bases and J dropped 4; count of bases not matched to a gene: 8. This CDR3 contains 14 residues. DNA for the CDR3: TGTGCCAGCAGAACCCCCCGACAGGGAGAGACCCAGTACTTC. Protein product: CASRTPRQGETQYF.

V is TRBV7-2 and J is TRBJ2-3; D is perhaps TRBD1 or TRBD2 (5 bases each). Germline loops: CDR1 SGHTA, CDR2 FQGNSA. V was shortened by 1 base and J by 2 bases, with 7 bases between the two germline ends. The CDR3 spans 14 residues. Written as DNA, the CDR3 is TGTGCCAGCAGCTTAGGGGGGTTCACAGATACGCAGTATTTT. This sequence encodes CASSLGGFTDTQYF.

The chain uses TRBV9 and TRBJ2-1, with D perhaps given as TRBD1 or TRBD2 (5 bases each). The ends were cut back, 9 bases at V and 0 bases at J, with 7 bases in the middle. The CDR3 extends over 12 amino acids. Germline-derived CDR1 and CDR2 are SGDLS and YYNGEE. In DNA, the CDR3 is TGTGCCACAGGGAGCTCCTACAATGAGCAGTTCTTC. Its protein is CATGSSYNEQFF.

This clone turned up a few times. This chain joins TRBV6-6 and TRBJ2-7; 7 nucleotides match TRBD2. Trimming cost V 2 bases and J 6 bases; bases outside gene matches: 7. CDR1 is MNHNY, CDR2 SVGAGI, per germline (reference sequence). The length of the CDR3 is 14 residues. The CDR3 DNA is TGTGCCAGCAGTTACGGCGGGGGAAATTGCGAGCAGTACTTC. Translating gives CASSYGGGNCEQYF.

This clone was found a few times. This chain uses TRBV28 with TRBJ2-3, with D hard to call. This CDR3 region has 16 residues. V was trimmed by 6 bases and J by 2 bases, leaving 18 bases between them. Germline loops: CDR1 MDHEN, CDR2 SYDVKM. As DNA, the CDR3 is TGTGCCAGCAGCCTTACCCTAGGTACCTCCACAGATACGCAGTATTTT. Translating gives CASSLTLGTSTDTQYF.

This clone occurred a few times. This chain connects TRBV15 to TRBJ2-2, with TRBD1 matching over 9 bases. The CDR3 is 14 residues long. CDR1 and CDR2 from the germline V gene are LNHNV and YYDKDF (reference sequence). V was clipped by 5 bases and J by 6 bases; unmatched bases: 4. The CDR3 DNA is TGTGCCACCAGCGGCAACAGGGGGCCCGGGGAGCTGTTTTTT. As protein: CATSGNRGPGELFF.

The chain is built from TRBV7-8 and TRBJ1-5; 7 positions match TRBD1. The CDR3 is 13 residues long. The J segment lost 5 bases and the V segment lost 3 bases, leaving 1 base of the junction unmatched. Germline CDR1 reads SGHVS; CDR2 reads FQNEAQ. The CDR3 loop reads CASSFDRDQPQHF. The CDR3 DNA reads TGTGCCAGCAGCTTCGACAGGGATCAGCCCCAGCATTTT.

The rearrangement joins TRBV7-3 to TRBJ2-3, with unresolved D. V was shortened by 3 bases and J by 1 base, with 8 bases between the two germline ends. The CDR3 consists of 14 residues. In germline, CDR1 is SGHTA, CDR2 FQGTGA. The chain's CDR3 is CASSFGTGTDTQYF. CDR3 in DNA: TGTGCCAGCAGCTTTGGAACCGGCACAGATACGCAGTATTTT.

This clone came up a few times. The chain recombines TRBV4-2 with TRBJ1-6, with a weak D call TRBD1 (5 bases). Between the trimmed V and J ends, which lost 1 base and 7 bases, there was a span of 5 bases. The length of the CDR3 is 13 residues. Germline CDR1 LGHNA, CDR2 YNFKEQ. CDR3 region: CASSQGGNSPLHF. CDR3 coding DNA: TGTGCCAGCAGCCAAGGGGGGAATTCACCCCTCCACTTT.

This clone turned up a few times. The gene calls are TRBV5-6 and TRBJ1-1; D gene unclear. The CDR3 covers 13 residues. The ends were cut back, 0 bases at V and 1 base at J, with 4 bases in the middle. CDR1 is SGHDT, CDR2 YYEEEE, per germline. The CDR3 spells CASSLGWNTEAFF. CDR3 nucleotides: TGTGCCAGCAGCTTGGGGTGGAACACTGAAGCTTTCTTT.

This clone was counted only a few times. The V gene is TRBV27, the J gene TRBJ2-6; D may match TRBD1 or TRBD2 (5 bases each). Germline V gene lookup returns CDR1 MNHEY and CDR2 SMNVEV (reference sequence). Trimming cost V 2 bases and J 2 bases, with 7 bases left between them. The CDR3 runs to 15 residues. CDR3 nucleotides: TGTGCCAGCAGTTTAATGGGGGCTGGGGCCAACGTCCTGACTTTC. Translated, it gives CASSLMGAGANVLTF.

The chain joins TRBV7-9 to TRBJ1-4; possibly TRBD1 for D (5 bases). Trimming shortened V by 7 bases and J by 6 bases, and 12 bases separated the two germline ends. Germline V gene lookup returns CDR1 SEHNR and CDR2 FQNEAQ (reference sequence). The CDR3 is 13 amino acids. DNA of the CDR3: TGTGCCAGCACCGGGACTGTTGATGAAAAACTGTTTTTT. Its protein is CASTGTVDEKLFF.

The V gene is TRBV6-1, the J gene TRBJ1-1; TRBD1 agrees at 9 bases. CDR3 length: 15 residues. CDR1 MNHNS and CDR2 SASEGT come from the germline V gene. V lost 4 bases and J lost 1; bases outside the gene matches: 4. Here the CDR3 reads CASSGTGAWNTEAFF. The CDR3 DNA sequence: TGTGCCAGCAGTGGGACAGGGGCTTGGAACACTGAAGCTTTCTTT.

Relative to its sample, this clone is medium-sized. The chain is built from TRBV4-2 and TRBJ1-2, with D possibly being TRBD1 (6 bases). The germline V gene encodes CDR1 LGHNA and CDR2 YNFKEQ. The length of the CDR3 is 14 residues. The germline V and J ends were trimmed by 3 bases and 1 base, with 9 bases remaining between them. The CDR3, as DNA: TGTGCCAGCAGCCACGGACAGTTTAACTATGGCTACACCTTC. This translates into CASSHGQFNYGYTF.

This clone was seen more than once but under ten times. The rearrangement joins TRBV27 to TRBJ2-1, with D unresolved. Per the germline V gene, CDR1 is MNHEY and CDR2 is SMNVEV (reference sequence). V was clipped by 0 bases and J by 12 bases, with 18 bases between them. The CDR3 runs to 15 residues. This chain's CDR3 is CASSLSPPRWVRQFF. The CDR3 bases are TGTGCCAGCAGTTTATCCCCGCCGAGGTGGGTAAGGCAGTTCTTC.

The CDR3 sequence is CASSLNGQQTFF. Written as DNA, the CDR3 is TGTGCCAGCAGTCTTAATGGACAGCAGACTTTCTTT. The chain is built from TRBV2 and TRBJ1-1, with D maybe TRBD1 (6 bases). This CDR3 has 12 residues. Trimming stripped 5 bases from V and 12 bases from J, with 16 bases between. The germline CDR1 and CDR2 sequences are SNHLY and FYNNEI.